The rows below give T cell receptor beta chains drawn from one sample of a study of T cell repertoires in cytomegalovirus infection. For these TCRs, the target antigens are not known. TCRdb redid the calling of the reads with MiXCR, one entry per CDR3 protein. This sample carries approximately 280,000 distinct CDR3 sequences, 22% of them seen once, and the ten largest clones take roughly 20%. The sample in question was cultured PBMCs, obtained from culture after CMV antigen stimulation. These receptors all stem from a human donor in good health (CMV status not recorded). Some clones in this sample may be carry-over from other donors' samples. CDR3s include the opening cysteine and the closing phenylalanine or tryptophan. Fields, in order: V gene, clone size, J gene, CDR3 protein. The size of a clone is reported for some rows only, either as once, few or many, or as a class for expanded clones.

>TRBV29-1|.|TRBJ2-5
CSVTPGQGGTQYF
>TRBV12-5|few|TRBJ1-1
CASGLPGNPMNTEAFF
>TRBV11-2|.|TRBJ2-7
CASSLDGAASYEQYF
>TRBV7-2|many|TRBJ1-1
CASSLSGLGGNTEAFF
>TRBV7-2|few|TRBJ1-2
CASSRDPEGGYTF
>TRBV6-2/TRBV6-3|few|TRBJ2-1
CASSSTGERDNEQFF
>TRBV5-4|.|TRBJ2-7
CASSQLAGGSEQYF
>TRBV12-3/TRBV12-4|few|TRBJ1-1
CASRPLGGLFTEAFF
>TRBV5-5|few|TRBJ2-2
CASSPTGAGTGELFF
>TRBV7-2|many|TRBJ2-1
CASSREYNEQFF
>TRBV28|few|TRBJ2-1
CASRGIPGVNEQFF
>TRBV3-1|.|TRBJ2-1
CASSQGTVRSGQFF
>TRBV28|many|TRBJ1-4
CASSHGPQGKLFF
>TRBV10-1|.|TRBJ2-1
CASSDGTPILDNEQFF
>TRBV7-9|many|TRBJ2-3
CASSSQAGSTDTQYF
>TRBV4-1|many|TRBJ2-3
CASSQGLATRTDTQYF
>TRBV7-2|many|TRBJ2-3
CASSPGHTSTDTQYF
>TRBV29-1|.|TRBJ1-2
CSVDAAEGYGYTF
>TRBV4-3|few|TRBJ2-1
CASSQDYQKQEQFF
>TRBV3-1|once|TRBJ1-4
CASSLNNLWFF
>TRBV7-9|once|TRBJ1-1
CASSFISGQPNTEAFF
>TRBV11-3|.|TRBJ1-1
CASSLDRTATEAFF
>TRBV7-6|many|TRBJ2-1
CASSRGAPYNEQFF
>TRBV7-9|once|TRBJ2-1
CASSLRDADPSSYNEQFF
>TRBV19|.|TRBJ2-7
CASRKRGSYEQYF
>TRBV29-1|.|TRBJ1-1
CSVRGMNTEAFF
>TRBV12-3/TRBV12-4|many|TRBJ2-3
CASSPSADTQYF
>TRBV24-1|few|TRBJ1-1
CATSAPGNTEAFF
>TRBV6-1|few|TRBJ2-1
CASSTAGPEQFF
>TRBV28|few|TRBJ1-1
CASRFAQFRQTEAFF
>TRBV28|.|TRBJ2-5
CASSLGNRGETQYF
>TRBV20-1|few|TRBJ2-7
CSAGWGATVEQYF
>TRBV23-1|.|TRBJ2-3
CASRPYERESTDTQYF
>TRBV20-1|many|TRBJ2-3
CSARVGGMTDTQYF
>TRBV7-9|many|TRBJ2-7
CASSGDIMEHEQYF
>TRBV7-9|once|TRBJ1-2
CAILKGGYGYTF
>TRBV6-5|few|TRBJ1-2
CASSYSAQGPYGYTF
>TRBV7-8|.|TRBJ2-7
CASSHRVAEQYF
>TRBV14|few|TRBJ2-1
CASSQDRGVAVYNEQFF
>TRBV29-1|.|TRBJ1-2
CSVEDRDRADTF
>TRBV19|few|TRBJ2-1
CASGTGSLRFDYNEQFF
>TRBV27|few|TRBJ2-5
CASSWGVGETQYF